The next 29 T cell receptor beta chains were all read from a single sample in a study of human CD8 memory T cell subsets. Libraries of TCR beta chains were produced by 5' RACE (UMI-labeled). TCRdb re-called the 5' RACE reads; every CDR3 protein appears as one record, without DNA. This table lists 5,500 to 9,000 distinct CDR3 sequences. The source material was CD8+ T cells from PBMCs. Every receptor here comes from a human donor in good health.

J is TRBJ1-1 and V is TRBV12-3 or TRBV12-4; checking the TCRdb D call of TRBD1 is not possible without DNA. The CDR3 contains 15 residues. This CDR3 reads CASSSPATGYTEAFF.

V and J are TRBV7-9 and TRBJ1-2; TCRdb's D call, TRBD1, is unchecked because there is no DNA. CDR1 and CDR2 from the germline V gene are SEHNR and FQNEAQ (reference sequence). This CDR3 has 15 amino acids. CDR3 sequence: CASSSRGQGAWRYTF.

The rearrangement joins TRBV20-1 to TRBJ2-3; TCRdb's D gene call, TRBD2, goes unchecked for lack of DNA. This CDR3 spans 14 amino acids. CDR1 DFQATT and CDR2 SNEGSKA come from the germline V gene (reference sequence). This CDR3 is CSATLEREWDTQYF.

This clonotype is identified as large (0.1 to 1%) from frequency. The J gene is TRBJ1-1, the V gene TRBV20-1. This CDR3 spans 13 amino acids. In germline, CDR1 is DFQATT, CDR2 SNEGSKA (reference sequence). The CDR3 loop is CSARYDRATEAFF.

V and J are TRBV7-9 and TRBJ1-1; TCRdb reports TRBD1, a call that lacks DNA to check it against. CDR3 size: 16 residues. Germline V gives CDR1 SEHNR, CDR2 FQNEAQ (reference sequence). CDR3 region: CASSLGQGTSGTEAFF.

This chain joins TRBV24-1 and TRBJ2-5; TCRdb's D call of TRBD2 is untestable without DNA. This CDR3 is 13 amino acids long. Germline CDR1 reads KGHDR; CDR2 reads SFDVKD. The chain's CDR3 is CATSDHKSETQYF.

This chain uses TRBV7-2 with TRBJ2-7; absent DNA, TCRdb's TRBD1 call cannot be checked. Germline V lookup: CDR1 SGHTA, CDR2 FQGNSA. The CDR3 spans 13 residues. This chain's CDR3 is CASSRDVSYEQYF.

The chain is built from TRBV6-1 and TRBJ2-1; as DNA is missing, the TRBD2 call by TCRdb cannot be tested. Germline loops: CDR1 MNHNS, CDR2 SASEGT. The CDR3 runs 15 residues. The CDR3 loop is CASSEEDAGNNEQFF.

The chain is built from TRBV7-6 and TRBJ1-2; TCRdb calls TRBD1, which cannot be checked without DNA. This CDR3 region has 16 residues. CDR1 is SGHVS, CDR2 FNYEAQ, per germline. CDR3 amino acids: CASSLGEPGTNYGYTF.

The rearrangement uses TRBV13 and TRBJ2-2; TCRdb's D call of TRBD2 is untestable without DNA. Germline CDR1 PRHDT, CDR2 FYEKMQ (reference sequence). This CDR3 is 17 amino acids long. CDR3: CASSLEEREAGTGELFF.

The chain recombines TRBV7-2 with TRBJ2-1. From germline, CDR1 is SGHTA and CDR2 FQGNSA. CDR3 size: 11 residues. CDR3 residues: CASSENNEQFF.

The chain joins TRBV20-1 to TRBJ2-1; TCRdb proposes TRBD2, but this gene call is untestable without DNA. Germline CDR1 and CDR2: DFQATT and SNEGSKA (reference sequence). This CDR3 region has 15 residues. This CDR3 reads CSARGLAGDGGEQFF.

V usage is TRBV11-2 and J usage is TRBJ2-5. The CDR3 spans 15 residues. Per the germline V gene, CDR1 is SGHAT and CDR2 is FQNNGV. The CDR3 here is CASSLDWGSQETQYF.

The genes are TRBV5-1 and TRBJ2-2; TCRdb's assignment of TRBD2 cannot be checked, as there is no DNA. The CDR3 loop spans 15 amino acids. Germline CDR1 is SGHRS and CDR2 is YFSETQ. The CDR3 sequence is CASSLWGGRAEELFF.

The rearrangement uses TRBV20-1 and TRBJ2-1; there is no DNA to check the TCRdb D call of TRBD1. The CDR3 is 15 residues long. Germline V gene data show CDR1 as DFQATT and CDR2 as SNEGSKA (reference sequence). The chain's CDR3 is CSARDVSGQGQEQFF.

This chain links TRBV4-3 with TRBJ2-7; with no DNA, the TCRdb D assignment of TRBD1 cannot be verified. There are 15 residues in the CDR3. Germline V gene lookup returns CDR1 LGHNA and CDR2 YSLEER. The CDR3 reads CASSQGTTGGDEQYF.

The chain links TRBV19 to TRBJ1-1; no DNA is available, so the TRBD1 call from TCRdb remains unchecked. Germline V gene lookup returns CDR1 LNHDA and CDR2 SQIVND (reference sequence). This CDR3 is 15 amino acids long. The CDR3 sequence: CASSPTNRGTTEAFF.

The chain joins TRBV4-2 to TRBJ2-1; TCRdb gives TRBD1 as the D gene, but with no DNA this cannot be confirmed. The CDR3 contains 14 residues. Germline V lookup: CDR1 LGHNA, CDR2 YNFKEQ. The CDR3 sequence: CASSQETGTGEQFF.

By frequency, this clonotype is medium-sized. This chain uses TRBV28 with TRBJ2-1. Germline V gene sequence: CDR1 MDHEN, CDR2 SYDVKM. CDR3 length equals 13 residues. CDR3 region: CASSLGVSNEQFF.

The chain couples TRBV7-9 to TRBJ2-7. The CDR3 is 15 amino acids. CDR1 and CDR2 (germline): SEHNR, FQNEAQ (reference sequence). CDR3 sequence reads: CASSDTDKSFYEQYF.

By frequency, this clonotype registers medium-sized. CDR3 protein: CASSLRGERIYGYTF. This chain uses TRBV7-9 with TRBJ1-2; TCRdb's D call of TRBD1 is untestable without DNA. Germline V gene lookup returns CDR1 SEHNR and CDR2 FQNEAQ (reference sequence). The CDR3 totals 15 residues.

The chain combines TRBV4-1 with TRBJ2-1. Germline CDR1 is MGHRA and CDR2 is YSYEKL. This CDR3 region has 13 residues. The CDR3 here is CASSQVGNNEQFF.

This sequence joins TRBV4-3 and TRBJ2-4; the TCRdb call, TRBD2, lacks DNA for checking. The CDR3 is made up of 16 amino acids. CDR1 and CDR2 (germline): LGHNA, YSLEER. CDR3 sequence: CASSPSHWETKNIQYF.

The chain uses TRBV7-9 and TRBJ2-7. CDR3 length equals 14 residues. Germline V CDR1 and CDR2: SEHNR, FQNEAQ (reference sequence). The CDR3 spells CASSLELSTYEQYF.

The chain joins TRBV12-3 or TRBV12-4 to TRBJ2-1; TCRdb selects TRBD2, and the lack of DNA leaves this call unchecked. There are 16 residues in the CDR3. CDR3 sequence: CASSPSGTRVYNEQFF.

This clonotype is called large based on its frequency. CDR3 loop: CASSGTSGGRNEQFF. The chain is built from TRBV5-5 and TRBJ2-1; TCRdb designates TRBD2, a call that cannot be tested without DNA. Germline loops: CDR1 SGHKS, CDR2 YYEKEE (reference sequence). The CDR3 length is 15 residues. Full variable domain (missing parts from reference TRBV5-5 and TRBJ2-1): DAGVTQSPTHLIKTRGQQVTLRCSPISGHKSVSWYQQVLGQGPQFIFQYYEKEERGRGNFPDRFSARQFPNYSSELNVNALLLGDSALYLCASSGTSGGRNEQFFGPGTRLTVL.

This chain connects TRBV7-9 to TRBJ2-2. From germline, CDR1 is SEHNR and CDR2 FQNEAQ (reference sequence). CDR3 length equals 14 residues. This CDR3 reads CASSEAANTGELFF. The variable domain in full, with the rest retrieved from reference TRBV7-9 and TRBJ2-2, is DTGVSQNPRHKITKRGQNVTFRCDPISEHNRLYWYRQTLGQGPEFLTYFQNEAQLEKSRLLSDRFSAERPKGSFSTLEIQRTEQGDSAMYLCASSEAANTGELFFGEGSRLTVL.

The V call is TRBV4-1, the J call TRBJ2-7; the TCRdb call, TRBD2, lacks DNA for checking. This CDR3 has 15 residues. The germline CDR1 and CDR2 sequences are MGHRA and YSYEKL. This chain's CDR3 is CASSQTSGRGGEQYF.

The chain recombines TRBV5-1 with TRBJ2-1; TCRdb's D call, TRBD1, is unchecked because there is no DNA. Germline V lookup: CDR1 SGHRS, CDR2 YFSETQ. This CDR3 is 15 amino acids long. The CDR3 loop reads CASSQWGDRSSEQFF.